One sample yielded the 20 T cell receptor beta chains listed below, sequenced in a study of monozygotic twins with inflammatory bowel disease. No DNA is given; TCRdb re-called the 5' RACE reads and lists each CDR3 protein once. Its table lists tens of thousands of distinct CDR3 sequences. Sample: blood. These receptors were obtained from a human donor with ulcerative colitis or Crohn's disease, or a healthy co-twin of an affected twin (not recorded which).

The CDR3 sequence: CSASVDTLDGDEQFF. The chain carries TRBV20-1 and TRBJ2-1. CDR1 is DFQATT and CDR2 is SNEGSKA in the germline V gene (reference sequence). CDR3 size: 15 residues.

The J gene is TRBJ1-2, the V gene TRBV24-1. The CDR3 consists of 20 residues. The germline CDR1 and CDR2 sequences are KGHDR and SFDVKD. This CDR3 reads CATSDPQYPGQVTDNYGYTF.

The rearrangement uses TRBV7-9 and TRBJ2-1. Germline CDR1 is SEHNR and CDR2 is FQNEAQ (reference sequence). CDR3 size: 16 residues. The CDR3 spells CASRLADGSSYNEQFF. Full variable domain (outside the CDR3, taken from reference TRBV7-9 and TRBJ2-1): DTGVSQNPRHKITKRGQNVTFRCDPISEHNRLYWYRQTLGQGPEFLTYFQNEAQLEKSRLLSDRFSAERPKGSFSTLEIQRTEQGDSAMYLCASRLADGSSYNEQFFGPGTRLTVL.

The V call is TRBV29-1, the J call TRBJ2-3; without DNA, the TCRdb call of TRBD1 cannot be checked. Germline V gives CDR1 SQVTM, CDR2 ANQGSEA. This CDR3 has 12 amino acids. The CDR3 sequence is CSVTGGSNTQYF.

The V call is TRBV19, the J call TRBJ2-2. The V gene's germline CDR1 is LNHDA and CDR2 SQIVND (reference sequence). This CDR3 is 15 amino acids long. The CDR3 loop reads CASSPITTLGGELFF.

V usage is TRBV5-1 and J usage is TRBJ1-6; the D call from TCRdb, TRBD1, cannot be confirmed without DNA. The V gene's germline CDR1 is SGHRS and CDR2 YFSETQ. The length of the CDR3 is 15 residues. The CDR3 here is CASSATGQSPSPLHF. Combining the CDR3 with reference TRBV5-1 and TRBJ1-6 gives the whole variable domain KAGVTQTPRYLIKTRGQQVTLSCSPISGHRSVSWYQQTPGQGLQFLFEYFSETQRNKGNFPGRFSGRQFSNSRSEMNVSTLELGDSALYLCASSATGQSPSPLHFGNGTRLTVT.

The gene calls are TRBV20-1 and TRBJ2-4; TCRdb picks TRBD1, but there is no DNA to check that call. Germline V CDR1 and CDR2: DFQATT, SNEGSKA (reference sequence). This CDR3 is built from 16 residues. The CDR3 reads CSASPSLGGRKNIQYF.

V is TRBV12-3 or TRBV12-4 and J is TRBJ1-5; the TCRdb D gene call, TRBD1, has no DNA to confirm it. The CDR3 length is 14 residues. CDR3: CASSLGTGNQPQHF.

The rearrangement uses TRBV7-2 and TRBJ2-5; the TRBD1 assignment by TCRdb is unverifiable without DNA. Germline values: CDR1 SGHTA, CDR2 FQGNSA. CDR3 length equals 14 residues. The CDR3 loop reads CASSGQGGRETQYF.

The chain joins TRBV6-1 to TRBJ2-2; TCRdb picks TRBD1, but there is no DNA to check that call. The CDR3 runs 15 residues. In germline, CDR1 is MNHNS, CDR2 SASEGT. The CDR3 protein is CASIPGQGVTGELFF.

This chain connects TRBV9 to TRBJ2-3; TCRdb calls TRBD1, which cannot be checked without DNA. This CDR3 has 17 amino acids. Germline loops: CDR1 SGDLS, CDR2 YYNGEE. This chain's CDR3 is CASSGPTGVPTQHTQYF.

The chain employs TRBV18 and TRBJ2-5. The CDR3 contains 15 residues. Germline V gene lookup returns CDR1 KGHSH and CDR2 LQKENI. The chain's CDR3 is CASSPFPDPQETQYF.

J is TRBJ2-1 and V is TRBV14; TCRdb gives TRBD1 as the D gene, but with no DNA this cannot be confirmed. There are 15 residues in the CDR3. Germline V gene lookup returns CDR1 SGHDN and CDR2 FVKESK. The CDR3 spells CASSQLDSLYNEQFF.

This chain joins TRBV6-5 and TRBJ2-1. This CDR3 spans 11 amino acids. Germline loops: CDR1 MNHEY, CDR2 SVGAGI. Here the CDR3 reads CASSYQREQFF.

The CDR3 loop is CASSYRTGQPQHF. The rearrangement links TRBV6-5 to TRBJ1-5; TCRdb designates TRBD1, a call that cannot be tested without DNA. This CDR3 has 13 amino acids. Germline CDR1 and CDR2: MNHEY and SVGAGI.

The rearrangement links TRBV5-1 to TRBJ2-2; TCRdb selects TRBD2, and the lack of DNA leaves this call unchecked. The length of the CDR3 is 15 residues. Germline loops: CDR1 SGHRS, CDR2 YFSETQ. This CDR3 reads CASSVVGQNTGELFF. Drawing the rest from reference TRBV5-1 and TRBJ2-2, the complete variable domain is KAGVTQTPRYLIKTRGQQVTLSCSPISGHRSVSWYQQTPGQGLQFLFEYFSETQRNKGNFPGRFSGRQFSNSRSEMNVSTLELGDSALYLCASSVVGQNTGELFFGEGSRLTVL.

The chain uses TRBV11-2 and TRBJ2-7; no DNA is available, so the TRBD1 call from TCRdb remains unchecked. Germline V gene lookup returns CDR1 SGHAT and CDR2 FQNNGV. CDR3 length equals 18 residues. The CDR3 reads CASSSVPTMRGRSYEQYF. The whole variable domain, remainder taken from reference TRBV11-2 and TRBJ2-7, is EAGVAQSPRYKIIEKRQSVAFWCNPISGHATLYWYQQILGQGPKLLIQFQNNGVVDDSQLPKDRFSAERLKGVDSTLKIQPAKLEDSAVYLCASSSVPTMRGRSYEQYFGPGTRLTVT.

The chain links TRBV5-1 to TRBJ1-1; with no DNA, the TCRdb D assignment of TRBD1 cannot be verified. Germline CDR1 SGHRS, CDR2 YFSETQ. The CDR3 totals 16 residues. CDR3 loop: CASRPRTGTKNTEAFF.

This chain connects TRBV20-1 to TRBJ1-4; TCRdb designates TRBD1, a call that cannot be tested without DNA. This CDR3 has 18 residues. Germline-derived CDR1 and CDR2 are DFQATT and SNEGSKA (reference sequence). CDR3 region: CSAANRDRGLSANEKLFF.

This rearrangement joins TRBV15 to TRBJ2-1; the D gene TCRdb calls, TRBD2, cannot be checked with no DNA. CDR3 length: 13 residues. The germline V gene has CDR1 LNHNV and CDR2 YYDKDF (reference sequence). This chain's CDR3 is CATSRDVGVAGFF. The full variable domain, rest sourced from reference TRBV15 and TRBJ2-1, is DAMVIQNPRYQVTQFGKPVTLSCSQTLNHNVMYWYQQKSSQAPKLLFHYYDKDFNNEADTPDNFQSRRPNTSFCFLDIRSPGLGDTAMYLCATSRDVGVAGFFGPGTRLTVL.